These 30 T cell receptor beta chains were sequenced from one sample in a study of blood T cell repertoires in COVID-19. Profiling relied on immunoSEQ multiplex PCR, and the TCRdb table lists in-frame clones only, not all of them. The table records around 170,000 clones, around 75% of them present only once. Sequencing was done on a sample of peripheral blood. The receptors originated from a woman of 80 years or more with acute or convalescent COVID-19.

The rearrangement joins TRBV5-6 to TRBJ2-7; TRBD1 might be the D (5 bases). Germline CDR1 reads SGHDT; CDR2 reads YYEEEE. The CDR3 runs 16 residues. With 0 bases removed from V and 0 bases from J, the gap between germline ends came to 13 bases. CDR3 nucleotide sequence: TGTGCCAGCAGCTTGGTTCTGACAGCATCCTCCTACGAGCAGTACTTC. Amino acid sequence: CASSLVLTASSYEQYF.

This clone was detected only a few times. The chain has TRBV20-1 and TRBJ1-1, with D possibly TRBD1 on 5 matching bases. Trimming removed 3 bases at V and 3 bases at J, with 11 bases between. The CDR3 runs to 13 residues. Per the germline V gene, CDR1 is DFQATT and CDR2 is SNEGSKA (reference sequence). In DNA, the CDR3 is TGCAGTGCTAGTTCTACGGGGGACACTGAAGCTTTCTTT. It codes for CSASSTGDTEAFF.

The chain couples TRBV7-9 to TRBJ1-2; no reliable D call. V shed 1 base and J shed 7 bases, with 10 bases lying between them. CDR3 length: 13 amino acids. The germline CDR1 and CDR2 sequences are SEHNR and FQNEAQ (reference sequence). CDR3 DNA sequence: TGTGCCAGCAGCTTAGGGGGAGAGGCTGGCTACACCTTC. Protein: CASSLGGEAGYTF.

The chain couples TRBV7-3 to TRBJ1-1; a weak D match, TRBD1 (6 bases). This CDR3 comprises 13 residues. Germline values: CDR1 SGHTA, CDR2 FQGTGA. Trimming removed 5 bases at V and 4 bases at J, with 11 bases between. In DNA form, the CDR3 reads TGTGCCAGCAGCCAAAGGGGGGGCACTGAAGCTTTCTTT. Encoded protein: CASSQRGGTEAFF. Complete variable domain (other parts from reference TRBV7-3 and TRBJ1-1): GAGVSQTPSNKVTEKGKYVELRCDPISGHTALYWYRQSLGQGPEFLIYFQGTGAADDSGLPNDRFFAVRPEGSVSTLKIQRTERGDSAVYLCASSQRGGTEAFFGQGTRLTVV.

The J gene is TRBJ2-3, the V gene TRBV2; perhaps TRBD1 as D (5 bases). Germline V gene sequence: CDR1 SNHLY, CDR2 FYNNEI. V shed 6 bases and J shed 7 bases, with 8 bases lying between them. The CDR3 consists of 11 residues. In DNA form, the CDR3 reads TGTGCCAGCAGGGGGCTAAATACGCAGTATTTT. It translates to CASRGLNTQYF. Combining the CDR3 with reference TRBV2 and TRBJ2-3 gives the whole variable domain EPEVTQTPSHQVTQMGQEVILRCVPISNHLYFYWYRQILGQKVEFLVSFYNNEISEKSEIFDDQFSVERPDGSNFTLKIRSTKLEDSAMYFCASRGLNTQYFGPGTRLTVL.

This clone was counted a few times. This chain joins TRBV19 and TRBJ1-5, with TRBD1 matching 9 bases. The V gene end was trimmed by 7 bases and the J gene end by 1 base; junction bases not matched to a gene: 5. The CDR3 is 15 amino acids. Germline lookup yields CDR1 LNHDA and CDR2 SQIVND (reference sequence). In DNA, the CDR3 is TGTGCCAGTAAGACTGGACAGGGGAGCAATCAGCCCCAGCATTTT. Its translation: CASKTGQGSNQPQHF. The whole variable domain, remainder taken from reference TRBV19 and TRBJ1-5, is DGGITQSPKYLFRKEGQNVTLSCEQNLNHDAMYWYRQDPGQGLRLIYYSQIVNDFQKGDIAEGYSVSREKKESFPLTVTSAQKNPTAFYLCASKTGQGSNQPQHFGDGTRLSIL.

This clone occurred once. The chain recombines TRBV28 with TRBJ1-6; D is ambiguous. Germline loops: CDR1 MDHEN, CDR2 SYDVKM. This CDR3 contains 16 residues. Trimming left V 5 bases short and J 1 base short, with 12 bases between. CDR3: CASSPPLRSYNSPLHF. CDR3 sequence (DNA): TGTGCCAGCAGTCCACCCCTCAGGTCCTATAATTCACCCCTCCACTTT.

The rearrangement uses TRBV30 and TRBJ1-2; TRBD1 aligns across 9 bases. The CDR3 consists of 14 residues. After removal of 2 bases from V and 2 bases from J, the junction contained 3 bases not matched to a gene. Germline assignment: CDR1 GTSNPN and CDR2 SVGIG (reference sequence). The CDR3 loop is CAWSRGQGNYGYTF. CDR3 DNA sequence: TGTGCCTGGAGTCGGGGACAGGGAAACTATGGCTACACCTTC.

This chain connects TRBV30 to TRBJ2-5, with TRBD2 matching 12 bases. Trimming removed 4 bases from V and 1 base from J; junction bases left unmatched: 4. Germline-derived CDR1 and CDR2 are GTSNPN and SVGIG (reference sequence). This CDR3 comprises 15 residues. CDR3 sequence: CAWTGLAGLQETQYF. In DNA form, the CDR3 reads TGTGCCTGGACTGGACTAGCGGGACTCCAAGAGACCCAGTACTTC.

The J gene is TRBJ2-2, the V gene TRBV27; 8 bases are a match to TRBD1. Per germline, CDR1 MNHEY and CDR2 SMNVEV (reference sequence). J lost 5 bases, V lost 6 bases, and 5 bases had no gene match. There are 14 residues in the CDR3. CDR3: CASRADRGTGELFF. The CDR3, as DNA: TGTGCCAGCAGGGCTGACAGGGGAACCGGGGAGCTGTTTTTT.

This clone has a single count. The rearrangement joins TRBV18 to TRBJ2-7, with D possibly being TRBD1 (6 bases). Per germline, CDR1 KGHSH and CDR2 LQKENI. Between the trimmed V and J ends, which lost 5 bases and 3 bases, there was a span of 17 bases. This CDR3 has 15 amino acids. CDR3 loop: CASSGAGTRSYEQYF. The CDR3 DNA is TGTGCCAGCTCAGGAGCCGGGACAAGAAGCTACGAGCAGTACTTC.

The J gene is TRBJ2-4, the V gene TRBV7-9; 7 nucleotides align to TRBD1. The CDR3 has 13 amino acids. V dropped 4 bases and J dropped 7; count of bases not matched to a gene: 4. Per germline, CDR1 SEHNR and CDR2 FQNEAQ (reference sequence). CDR3 nucleotides: TGTGCCAGCAGCTCCGACAGGGCGAACATTCAGTACTTC. Protein sequence: CASSSDRANIQYF.

The chain recombines TRBV15 with TRBJ1-5; maybe TRBD1 (5 bases). This CDR3 has 15 residues. Germline V CDR1 and CDR2: LNHNV, YYDKDF (reference sequence). V was cut by 0 bases and J by 1 base, with 7 bases left in between. Here the CDR3 DNA reads TGTGCCACCAGCAGAGAAGGGGTAAGCAATCAGCCCCAGCATTTT. Its translation: CATSREGVSNQPQHF.

The chain joins TRBV5-1 to TRBJ2-3, with 10 bases that match TRBD2. V trimming: 0 bases; J trimming: 5 bases; junction bases outside the gene matches: 6. CDR1 and CDR2 from the germline V gene are SGHRS and YFSETQ. CDR3 length: 16 amino acids. CDR3 coding DNA: TGCGCCAGCAGCTTGGAGCAGCGGGGGGGCCGAGATACGCAGTATTTT. Protein: CASSLEQRGGRDTQYF.

The chain employs TRBV27 and TRBJ1-1; TRBD1 aligns across 7 bases. Germline CDR1 is MNHEY and CDR2 is SMNVEV (reference sequence). The CDR3 sequence is 14 residues long. V dropped 5 bases and J dropped 5; count of bases not matched to a gene: 8. As DNA, the CDR3 is TGTGCCAGCAGTACCCGACAGGGAAGTACTGAAGCTTTCTTT. Translation: CASSTRQGSTEAFF.

The J gene is TRBJ1-5, the V gene TRBV30; D call uncertain. V dropped 2 bases and J dropped 4 bases, with 9 bases sitting between them. The CDR3 extends over 13 amino acids. Germline assignment: CDR1 GTSNPN and CDR2 SVGIG (reference sequence). The CDR3 here is CAWSRSLNQPQHF. In DNA form, the CDR3 reads TGTGCCTGGAGTCGGTCCCTGAATCAGCCCCAGCATTTT.

The J gene is TRBJ1-3, the V gene TRBV24-1; tentatively, D is TRBD1 (6 bases). Germline CDR1 is KGHDR and CDR2 is SFDVKD. V was clipped by 4 bases and J by 0 bases, with 12 bases between them. The CDR3 runs 16 residues. CDR3 nucleotide sequence: TGTGCCACCAGTGAGTCCCGGGACATCTCTGGAAACACCATATATTTT. It codes for CATSESRDISGNTIYF.

The chain couples TRBV3-1 (or the pseudogene TRBV3-2) to TRBJ1-1; D gene unclear. Germline values: CDR1 LGHDT, CDR2 YNNKEL (reference sequence). The CDR3 totals 14 residues. V lost 2 bases, J lost 7 bases, and 14 bases lay in between. CDR3 in amino acids: CASSQRSPRSEAFF. In DNA, the CDR3 is TGTGCCAGCAGCCAAAGGAGCCCACGGAGTGAAGCTTTCTTT.

The chain joins TRBV5-1 to TRBJ2-7, with 9 bases lining up with TRBD2. The CDR3 totals 17 residues. V shed 7 bases and J 0 bases; nucleotides not matched to a gene: 14. From germline, CDR1 is SGHRS and CDR2 YFSETQ. The CDR3 DNA sequence: TGCGCCAGCGCGACATCTTGGGCGGGAGGGAGCTCCTACGAGCAGTACTTC. This codes for CASATSWAGGSSYEQYF.

The chain has TRBV7-2 and TRBJ1-2, with TRBD1 matching 8 bases. Looked up from germline, CDR1 is SGHTA and CDR2 is FQGNSA. The CDR3 length is 16 residues. After removal of 4 bases from V and 7 bases from J, the junction contained 14 bases not matched to a gene. CDR3 loop: CASSSQTIDRGGGYTF. CDR3 nucleotides: TGTGCCAGCAGCTCCCAGACCATAGACAGGGGAGGTGGCTACACCTTC.

The genes are TRBV14 and TRBJ1-4; 7 bases fit TRBD1. After removal of 4 bases from V and 4 bases from J, the junction contained 9 bases not matched to a gene. In germline, CDR1 is SGHDN, CDR2 FVKESK. The CDR3 extends over 16 amino acids. For the CDR3, the DNA is TGTGCCAGCAGCCCCACCGGGACAGCTATTAATGAAAAACTGTTTTTT. It specifies CASSPTGTAINEKLFF.

The rearrangement joins TRBV6-5 to TRBJ2-7; 12 positions match TRBD2. J lost 5 bases, V lost 6 bases, and 5 bases had no gene match. Germline CDR1 and CDR2: MNHEY and SVGAGI. The CDR3 loop spans 14 amino acids. CDR3 in amino acids: CASRLAGGADEQYF. DNA of the CDR3: TGTGCCAGCAGACTAGCGGGAGGTGCGGACGAGCAGTACTTC.

This chain links TRBV19 with TRBJ1-5; D unresolved. The CDR3 covers 14 residues. Trimming pared 5 bases from V and 6 bases from J, leaving 14 bases between. Germline CDR1 and CDR2: LNHDA and SQIVND (reference sequence). The CDR3 protein is CASSQGGGRQPQHF. DNA for the CDR3: TGTGCCAGTAGTCAAGGAGGAGGGCGTCAGCCCCAGCATTTT.

This clone was seen just once. This rearrangement joins TRBV24-1 to TRBJ2-2; possible D gene TRBD2, 6 bases. The V and J ends lost 6 bases and 5 bases respectively, with 9 bases between them. In germline, CDR1 is KGHDR, CDR2 SFDVKD. The CDR3 has 13 amino acids. The DNA for the CDR3 is TGTGCCACCAGTCTCGGGGGTACCGGGGAGCTGTTTTTT. As protein: CATSLGGTGELFF.

The rearrangement joins TRBV6-5 to TRBJ2-7, with 8 bases matching TRBD2. This CDR3 spans 11 amino acids. Germline lookup yields CDR1 MNHEY and CDR2 SVGAGI. J was trimmed by 9 bases and V by 6 bases; bases with no gene match: 4. CDR3 DNA sequence: TGTGCCAGCAGGATAGCGGGATTGCAGTACTTC. Protein sequence: CASRIAGLQYF.

The rearrangement joins TRBV28 to TRBJ1-1; 12 bases map to TRBD1. Looked up from germline, CDR1 is MDHEN and CDR2 is SYDVKM. With 5 bases clipped from V and 4 bases from J, the junction kept 8 bases outside the gene matches. The CDR3 covers 16 residues. CDR3 protein: CASSTAGTGGFTEAFF. The CDR3 DNA reads TGTGCCAGCAGTACCGCCGGGACAGGGGGCTTCACTGAAGCTTTCTTT.

The chain's CDR3 is CASSLTEDRATENTEAFF. CDR3 coding DNA: TGTGCCAGCAGCTTAACGGAGGACAGGGCCACTGAGAACACTGAAGCTTTCTTT. This chain uses TRBV7-3 with TRBJ1-1; 8 nucleotides line up with TRBD1. This CDR3 is built from 18 residues. Germline V lookup: CDR1 SGHTA, CDR2 FQGTGA. After removal of 0 bases from V and 1 base from J, the junction contained 10 bases not matched to a gene.

This sequence joins TRBV6-5 and TRBJ1-3; 8 bases are a match to TRBD1. The length of the CDR3 is 15 residues. CDR1 and CDR2 (germline): MNHEY, SVGAGI. J was trimmed by 0 bases and V by 6 bases; bases with no gene match: 4. The CDR3 is CASRPGGGSGNTIYF. The DNA of the CDR3 is TGTGCCAGCAGGCCAGGGGGCGGCTCTGGAAACACCATATATTTT.

The genes are TRBV11-2 and TRBJ2-7; 8 positions agree with TRBD2. This CDR3 contains 14 residues. In germline, CDR1 is SGHAT, CDR2 FQNNGV. J gave up 2 bases and V 4 bases, and 4 bases lay outside the gene matches. The CDR3 nucleotides read TGTGCCAGCAGCTCGGGGGGGGTGGCCTACGAGCAGTACTTC. Encoded protein: CASSSGGVAYEQYF.

The chain links TRBV7-9 to TRBJ2-1; 10 nucleotides agree with TRBD1. The CDR3 covers 15 residues. Trimming took 4 bases from V and 7 from J; bases not matched to a gene: 7. Germline CDR1 SEHNR, CDR2 FQNEAQ (reference sequence). The CDR3 sequence is CASSSPGQGRNEQFF. In DNA, the CDR3 is TGTGCCAGCAGCTCACCGGGACAGGGGAGGAATGAGCAGTTCTTC.